These 25 T cell receptor beta chains came from one sample sequenced in a study of T cells in Graves' hyperthyroidism and ophthalmopathy (dated by TCRdb to between 2018 and 2020). The library relied on multiplex PCR. Instrument on record: Illumina HiSeq 2000. The TCR beta CDR3 regions were amplified from the RNA transcripts. The first round of RT-PCR for the TCR CDR3 was performed with the HTBI primer set and the Qiagen OneStep RT-PCR kit. TCRdb itself trimmed the public reads at Q25 with fastp, ran MiXCR and retained productive beta chains. Rows are unified per CDR3 protein, each entry keeping the most common DNA and genes. The sample table holds some 580,000 distinct CDR3 sequences, of which roughly a sixth were seen once. The top ten clones comprise less than 3.5% of the sample. The sequencing input was blood. The receptors were sampled from a woman between 40 and 50 years old with Graves' ophthalmopathy.

This clonotype showed up many times. The chain has TRBV6-1 and TRBJ2-2; a weak D match, TRBD1 (5 bases). Germline loops: CDR1 MNHNS, CDR2 SASEGT. With 7 bases removed from V and 0 bases from J, the gap between germline ends came to 21 bases. The CDR3 is 18 amino acids. The CDR3 bases are TGTGCCAGCAAGAGGAAGGGGATAGGAACCGCGAACACCGGGGAGCTGTTTTTT. Encoded protein: CASKRKGIGTANTGELFF.

This clonotype was seen ten or more times. The chain uses TRBV2 and TRBJ2-3; 12 bases line up with TRBD2. Germline V gives CDR1 SNHLY, CDR2 FYNNEI. V was pared by 5 bases and J by 0 bases, with 3 bases of the junction left unmatched. The CDR3 totals 16 residues. The CDR3 sequence: CASSHGLAGSTDTQYF. The CDR3 DNA reads TGTGCCAGCAGTCACGGACTAGCGGGAAGCACAGATACGCAGTATTTT.

This clonotype was observed many times. This sequence joins TRBV12-3 or TRBV12-4 and TRBJ2-3; D might be TRBD1 (5 bases). V lost 6 bases, J lost 2 bases, and 12 bases lay in between. The CDR3 spans 14 residues. The CDR3 coding sequence is TGTGCCAGCAGGCTAGGGGAATACACAGATACGCAGTATTTT. It translates to CASRLGEYTDTQYF.

This clonotype was counted ten times or more. The V call is TRBV28, the J call TRBJ2-5, with 9 positions matching TRBD2. Germline lookup yields CDR1 MDHEN and CDR2 SYDVKM. V was clipped by 5 bases and J by 4 bases; unmatched bases: 8. The CDR3 is 15 amino acids. CDR3 sequence (DNA): TGTGCCAGCAGTCCCTCTAGCGGGATAGGAGAGACCCAGTACTTC. Protein: CASSPSSGIGETQYF.

The chain couples TRBV7-9 to TRBJ1-1, with a tentative D call TRBD1 (6 bases). The germline V gene has CDR1 SEHNR and CDR2 FQNEAQ (reference sequence). The CDR3 is made up of 12 amino acids. Trimming took 2 bases from V and 10 from J, leaving 11 bases between them. CDR3 region: CASSLPEGVAFF. In nucleotides, the CDR3 is TGTGCCAGCAGCTTACCAGAGGGGGTAGCTTTCTTT.

This clonotype was detected many times. CDR3 loop: CSARALLGTNTGELFF. CDR3 DNA: TGCAGTGCTAGAGCGTTATTGGGAACTAACACCGGGGAGCTGTTTTTT. This rearrangement joins TRBV20-1 to TRBJ2-2, with D uncertain. The germline V gene encodes CDR1 DFQATT and CDR2 SNEGSKA (reference sequence). There are 16 residues in the CDR3. The V and J ends lost 1 base and 2 bases respectively, with 14 bases between them.

This clonotype has a count of ten or more. The V and J genes are TRBV3-1 and TRBJ2-5; a possible D gene is TRBD2 (5 bases). Trimming left V 2 bases short and J 5 bases short, with 15 bases between. CDR1 and CDR2 (germline): LGHDT, YNNKEL (reference sequence). The CDR3 extends over 15 amino acids. CDR3 residues: CASSQRRVLGETQYF. CDR3 in DNA: TGTGCCAGCAGCCAACGGCGGGTCCTCGGGGAGACCCAGTACTTC.

This clonotype came up many times. This chain joins TRBV3-1 and TRBJ2-3; 12 positions agree with TRBD2. CDR1 and CDR2 (germline): LGHDT, YNNKEL (reference sequence). There are 16 residues in the CDR3. V shed 4 bases, J shed 1 base, and the junction held 3 bases outside the gene matches. The CDR3, as DNA: TGTGCCAGCAGCCGCCGACTAGCGGGGGGCACAGATACGCAGTATTTT. It specifies CASSRRLAGGTDTQYF.

This clonotype was detected many times. CDR3 sequence (DNA): TGTGCCAGCAGTGAAGCGGGGATAACCCCATATGATACGCAGTATTTT. Protein product: CASSEAGITPYDTQYF. The chain joins TRBV6-1 to TRBJ2-3; D is ambiguous. The V and J ends lost 0 bases and 6 bases respectively, with 16 bases between them. The CDR3 totals 16 residues. The germline V gene has CDR1 MNHNS and CDR2 SASEGT.

This clonotype has more than one count but fewer than ten. The chain employs TRBV7-3 and TRBJ2-2; D may be TRBD1 or TRBD2 (5 bases each). Deletions cut 5 bases from V and 3 bases from J, with 13 bases between. Germline assignment: CDR1 SGHTA and CDR2 FQGTGA. The CDR3 length is 15 residues. CDR3 sequence: CASSPTGTDTGELFF. The CDR3 DNA reads as TGTGCCAGCAGCCCAACCGGGACGGACACCGGGGAGCTGTTTTTT.

This clonotype occurred many times. The chain combines TRBV3-1 with TRBJ2-1; 9 nucleotides match TRBD2. Germline V gene sequence: CDR1 LGHDT, CDR2 YNNKEL (reference sequence). V lost 5 bases, J lost 2 bases, and 7 bases stayed unmatched. This CDR3 region has 16 residues. The CDR3 spells CASSFGLARAYNEQFF. The CDR3 nucleotides read TGTGCCAGCAGCTTCGGACTAGCGCGCGCCTACAATGAGCAGTTCTTC.

This rearrangement joins TRBV2 to TRBJ1-1; 7 bases are a match to TRBD1. Germline CDR1 reads SNHLY; CDR2 reads FYNNEI. The CDR3 totals 13 residues. J lost 1 base, V lost 10 bases, and 6 bases had no gene match. The CDR3 DNA sequence: TGTGCCACCCCCGGGACAGAGAACACTGAAGCTTTCTTT. This gives the protein CATPGTENTEAFF.

This clonotype was counted at least ten times. This chain connects TRBV28 to TRBJ2-7; D is perhaps TRBD1 (5 bases). The CDR3 sequence is 14 residues long. Trimming pared 6 bases from V and 1 base from J, leaving 13 bases between. The germline V gene has CDR1 MDHEN and CDR2 SYDVKM. CDR3 loop: CASRKWGSSYEQYF. The CDR3 coding sequence is TGTGCCAGCAGAAAATGGGGCTCTTCCTACGAGCAGTACTTC.

In this sample, this clonotype turned up once. V usage is TRBV9 and J usage is TRBJ1-3, with a tentative D call TRBD1 (5 bases). The germline CDR1 and CDR2 sequences are SGDLS and YYNGEE. The CDR3 has 15 amino acids. Trimming took 2 bases from V and 4 from J, leaving 13 bases between them. The CDR3 here is CASSVGPAGGNTIYF. The CDR3 DNA sequence: TGTGCCAGCAGCGTGGGACCGGCGGGAGGAAACACCATATATTTT.

This clonotype has a count of ten or more. This chain links TRBV6-1 with TRBJ1-1, with D uncertain. Trimming pared 1 base from V and 8 bases from J, leaving 11 bases between. The CDR3 loop spans 13 amino acids. Germline CDR1 MNHNS, CDR2 SASEGT. The CDR3 region is CASSEGRPREAFF. CDR3 sequence (DNA): TGTGCCAGCAGTGAAGGTCGGCCTAGGGAAGCTTTCTTT.

The J gene is TRBJ2-1, the V gene TRBV29-1; 13 bases line up with TRBD2. The CDR3 extends over 13 amino acids. CDR1 is SQVTM, CDR2 ANQGSEA, per germline. The trim removed 6 bases at V and 7 bases at J, leaving 3 bases unmatched. The chain's CDR3 is CSVGLAGANEQFF. The CDR3 nucleotides read TGCAGCGTCGGACTAGCGGGAGCTAATGAGCAGTTCTTC.

The chain has TRBV7-9 and TRBJ2-3; no reliable D call. The germline gives CDR1 SEHNR, CDR2 FQNEAQ (reference sequence). The CDR3 runs to 14 residues. The V end was cut by 2 bases, the J end by 5 bases, with 11 bases between. CDR3 sequence reads: CASSLRDYEDTQYF. The CDR3 DNA reads TGTGCCAGCAGCTTACGAGATTATGAAGATACGCAGTATTTT.

This clonotype has ten or more counts. V usage is TRBV27 and J usage is TRBJ1-3; no definite D call. Germline V CDR1 and CDR2: MNHEY, SMNVEV (reference sequence). V lost 2 bases to trimming and J lost 1 base, with 6 bases between them. The CDR3 is 14 amino acids. This chain's CDR3 is CASSLRQSGNTIYF. For the CDR3, the DNA is TGTGCCAGCAGTTTACGGCAGTCTGGAAACACCATATATTTT.

This clonotype was recorded a few times. The chain couples TRBV3-1 to TRBJ2-5, with 8 bases matching TRBD2. Losses at the gene ends were 5 bases for V and 4 bases for J; bases not matched to a gene: 9. This CDR3 is built from 15 residues. The germline CDR1 and CDR2 sequences are LGHDT and YNNKEL (reference sequence). CDR3 residues: CASSSGLAQGETQYF. CDR3 coding DNA: TGTGCCAGCAGCTCCGGACTAGCCCAAGGAGAGACCCAGTACTTC.

This clonotype has just a few counts. The chain recombines TRBV12-3 or TRBV12-4 with TRBJ1-3; D may be TRBD1 (5 bases). Trimming removed 5 bases from V and 0 bases from J, with 8 bases in between. The CDR3 runs 14 residues. CDR3 residues: CASSGTFSGNTIYF. The CDR3 DNA is TGTGCCAGCAGTGGGACCTTCTCTGGAAACACCATATATTTT.

This sequence joins TRBV5-1 and TRBJ2-1; unclear D gene. The CDR3 consists of 13 residues. With 3 bases removed from V and 8 bases from J, the gap between germline ends came to 12 bases. Germline V CDR1 and CDR2: SGHRS, YFSETQ. This CDR3 reads CASSSAVVDEQFF. CDR3 nucleotides: TGCGCCAGCAGCTCGGCGGTTGTTGATGAGCAGTTCTTC.

This clonotype turned up a few times. V gene TRBV7-9 combines with J gene TRBJ2-5; maybe TRBD1 (6 bases). The V gene's germline CDR1 is SEHNR and CDR2 FQNEAQ (reference sequence). V was shortened by 5 bases and J by 0 bases, with 10 bases between the two germline ends. The CDR3 totals 14 residues. CDR3 nucleotides: TGTGCCAGCAGCCCAGGGGCAGACCAAGAGACCCAGTACTTC. Its protein is CASSPGADQETQYF.

Many counts were recorded for this clonotype. This chain connects TRBV28 to TRBJ2-3, with 7 bases matching TRBD2. CDR3 length equals 14 residues. CDR1 is MDHEN, CDR2 SYDVKM, per germline. Trimming at V came to 7 bases and at J to 0 bases, leaving 4 bases not matched to a gene. DNA of the CDR3: TGTGCCAGCAAGAATAGCGGGAGCACAGATACGCAGTATTTT. This translates into CASKNSGSTDTQYF.

This clonotype was seen repeatedly, ten times or more. This chain links TRBV18 with TRBJ2-1, with 8 bases fitting TRBD2. The germline gives CDR1 KGHSH, CDR2 LQKENI. CDR3 length: 15 amino acids. The J segment lost 6 bases and the V segment lost 5 bases, leaving 9 bases of the junction unmatched. This chain's CDR3 is CASSNGLAGGNEQFF. The CDR3 region has the DNA TGTGCCAGCTCAAACGGTCTAGCGGGTGGCAATGAGCAGTTCTTC.

V gene TRBV19 combines with J gene TRBJ2-1; D is possibly TRBD2 (6 bases). Trimming pared 7 bases from V and 1 base from J, leaving 17 bases between. This CDR3 comprises 16 residues. In germline, CDR1 is LNHDA, CDR2 SQIVND (reference sequence). The CDR3 DNA reads as TGTGCCAGTACTTCTGGAGGGGACCCATCCTACAATGAGCAGTTCTTC. Its protein is CASTSGGDPSYNEQFF.